This is a list of T cell receptor beta chains from one sample in a study of radiotherapy plus CTLA-4 blockade in lung cancer. Here immunoSEQ multiplex PCR was the method, and the copy in TCRdb shows in-frame clones only, minus some. The sample lists around 100,000 clones; 65% to 85% were seen once. Sequences were derived from peripheral blood, sampled from a patient treated with radiotherapy plus ipilimumab. The receptor set was obtained from a human donor with non-small cell lung cancer who had a partial response to radiotherapy plus ipilimumab. Some clones in this sample may be carry-over from other donors' samples. The CDR3 runs from the conserved cysteine through the conserved F or W. A D gene is named only where the DNA matches it firmly. Part of the rows lack a size; the others show once, few, many or a class for expanded clones.

>TRBV30|-|-|TRBJ2-2
TGTGCCTCGCGGACTTCTCCCCTAAACACCGGGGAGCTGTTTTTT
CASRTSPLNTGELFF
>TRBV11-3|-|TRBD2|TRBJ2-3
TGTGCCAGCAGTCCACCCCCCGGGACTAGAAGCACAGATACGCAGTATTTT
CASSPPPGTRSTDTQYF
>TRBV7-6|-|-|TRBJ2-6
TGTGCCAGCAGCTCCGGGAGCCGAAGTTCTGGGGCCAACGTCCTGACTTTC
CASSSGSRSSGANVLTF
>TRBV4-3|-|-|TRBJ2-2
TGCGCCAGCAGCCAGGCCTATTCGAGGGCGAGGACCGGGGAGCTGTTTTTT
CASSQAYSRARTGELFF
>TRBV29-1|-|TRBD1|TRBJ2-7
TGCAGCGTTGAAGTAGGACAGGGGTCCTACGAGCAGTACTTC
CSVEVGQGSYEQYF
>TRBV18|-|TRBD1|TRBJ2-7
TGTGCCAGCTCCGAGGGGGCAAGCTCCTACGAGCAGTACTTC
CASSEGASSYEQYF
>TRBV6-1|few|TRBD1|TRBJ2-7
TGTGCCAGCCGGGTTACGACAGGGCCCTACGAGCAGTACTTC
CASRVTTGPYEQYF
>TRBV30|once|TRBD1|TRBJ1-4
TGTGCCTGGAGGGGGACAGGATACGAAAAACTGTTTTTT
CAWRGTGYEKLFF
>TRBV5-4|-|TRBD2|TRBJ2-3
TGTGCCAGCAGCTCGGGACTAGTTACGGATACGCAGTATTTT
CASSSGLVTDTQYF
>TRBV7-2|-|-|TRBJ1-1
TGTGCCAGCAGCTTAGACGGCAGGGGAACTGAAGCTTTCTTT
CASSLDGRGTEAFF
>TRBV28|-|TRBD1|TRBJ2-1
TGTGCCAGCAGTTTATCTGGACAGGCTACGCGCAATGAGCAGTTCTTC
CASSLSGQATRNEQFF
>TRBV6-5|-|TRBD1|TRBJ2-1
TGTGCCAGCAGTTCTCTCCGGGACAGGGTCAACAATGAGCAGTTCTTC
CASSSLRDRVNNEQFF
>TRBV7-2|few|-|TRBJ1-1
TGTGCCAGCAGCTTAGGCAGAAGTAACACTGAAGCTTTCTTT
CASSLGRSNTEAFF
>TRBV19|-|TRBD2|TRBJ2-1
TGTGCCAGTAGTATTGACGTTAGCGGGAGGGCTTATGAGGTACATGAGCAGTTCTTC
CASSIDVSGRAYEVHEQFF
>TRBV7-9|few|TRBD1|TRBJ1-1
TGTGCCAGCAGCCGGACAGGGGAGGGCACTGAAGCTTTCTTT
CASSRTGEGTEAFF
>TRBV5-1|-|-|TRBJ1-4
TGCGCCAGCAGCTTCAGGGGCCCCCGGGACGAAAAACTGTTTTTT
CASSFRGPRDEKLFF
>TRBV4-2|-|TRBD2|TRBJ2-5
TGTGCCAGCAGCCAAGCTGGACTAGCGGGGGGCCGGAGGCAAGAGACCCAGTACTTC
CASSQAGLAGGRRQETQYF
>TRBV7-6|-|-|TRBJ2-1
TGTGCCAGCAGCGCAAGTCCTAGCTCCTACAATGAGCAGTTCTTC
CASSASPSSYNEQFF
>TRBV28|-|TRBD2|TRBJ2-1
TGTGCCAGCAGTCCCCCCGGGACTAGCGGGAGGATAAATGAGCAGTTCTTC
CASSPPGTSGRINEQFF
>TRBV27|-|TRBD2|TRBJ2-5
TGTGCCAGCAGTCAAAGACTAGCGGGGAGCCAAGAGACCCAGTACTTC
CASSQRLAGSQETQYF
>TRBV27|-|-|TRBJ1-5
TGTGCCAGCAGTATCAGGGGTGATCAGCCCCAGCATTTT
CASSIRGDQPQHF
>TRBV19|-|-|TRBJ2-2
TGTGCCAGTAGTATAGTTCGGGTGGCCGGGGAGCTGTTTTTT
CASSIVRVAGELFF
>TRBV18|-|TRBD2|TRBJ2-1
TGTGCCAGCTCACCACCAATCAGGACTAGCGGGAGCTATGAACAGTTCTTC
CASSPPIRTSGSYEQFF
>TRBV5-1|-|TRBD1|TRBJ2-1
TGCGCCAGCAGCGCCCGGGACAGGGACTACAATGAGCAGTTCTTC
CASSARDRDYNEQFF
>TRBV19|-|TRBD1|TRBJ2-4
TGTGCCAGTAGCCCTAGGACAGGGGGCGCGATGTTTGCCAAAAACATTCAGTACTTC
CASSPRTGGAMFAKNIQYF
>TRBV30|-|-|TRBJ2-3
TGTGCCTGGAGCTACGCAGGGGCAGATACGCAGTATTTT
CAWSYAGADTQYF
>TRBV18|-|TRBD2|TRBJ2-1
TGTGCCAGCCCACCTAGACGGGACTCGGGAGGCGAGCAGTTCTTC
CASPPRRDSGGEQFF
>TRBV19|-|-|TRBJ2-7
TGTGCCAGTAGAAGCCCGGGACTTACCTACGAGCAGTACTTC
CASRSPGLTYEQYF
>TRBV9|-|TRBD1|TRBJ1-3
TGTGCCAGCAGCCAGGAGACAGGGCTTGGAAACACCATATATTTT
CASSQETGLGNTIYF
>TRBV28|-|-|TRBJ1-3
TGTGCCAGCGGAGCGGTAGGGATCTCTGGAAACACCATATATTTT
CASGAVGISGNTIYF
>TRBV5-1|-|-|TRBJ1-3
TGCGCCAGCAGCTCAGCCGGAGGAAGTAACACCATATATTTT
CASSSAGGSNTIYF
>TRBV6-5|once|TRBD1|TRBJ1-1
TGTGCCATCAGGGACAGACCCAATCAAGTGGCTGAAGCTTTCTTT
CAIRDRPNQVAEAFF
>TRBV7-8|once|TRBD2|TRBJ2-1
TGTGCCAGCAGACGACTAGCGGGACCTTACAATGAGCAGTTCTTC
CASRRLAGPYNEQFF
>TRBV6-6|-|TRBD1|TRBJ2-3
TGTGCCAGCAAACGGGACAGAAACACAGATACGCAGTATTTT
CASKRDRNTDTQYF
>TRBV19|-|-|TRBJ1-4
TGTGCCAGTAGTATCAGTACCGCTAATGAAAAACTGTTTTTT
CASSISTANEKLFF
>TRBV5-1|-|TRBD1|TRBJ1-5
TGCGCCAGCAGCGCGGGACAGGGGGTCAATCAGCCCCAGCATTTT
CASSAGQGVNQPQHF
>TRBV19|few|TRBD1|TRBJ1-2
TGTGCCACTATCGGGACAGTTAACTATGGCTACACCTTC
CATIGTVNYGYTF
>TRBV14|once|TRBD1|TRBJ1-6
TGTGCCAGCAGCCAACTGGGCAGGGGGAATTCACCCCTCCACTTT
CASSQLGRGNSPLHF
>TRBV6-5|-|TRBD2|TRBJ2-7
TGTGCCAGCAGGGGACTAGCGGGAGCTGGGGAGCAGTACTTC
CASRGLAGAGEQYF
>TRBV21-1|-|-|TRBJ2-5
TGTGCCAGCAGGAAGGAAATAGCGGGGAGAGAGACCCAGTACTTC
CASRKEIAGRETQYF